Below are 11 T cell receptor beta chains sequenced from a single sample in a study of OX40 agonist ivuxolimab in advanced cancers. The data were produced by immunoSEQ multiplex PCR, yet TCRdb's version contains in-frame clones alone and is incomplete. The repertoire holds approximately 74,000 clones, 70% to 90% seen once, with approximately 0.25% in the top ten. Source: CD4+ or CD8+ T cells sorted from blood, taken in a trial of the OX40 agonist ivuxolimab. All receptors come from an adult with an advanced solid tumor such as melanoma, head and neck, liver or kidney cancer.

J is TRBJ1-2 and V is TRBV5-4; D is uncertain. CDR1 is SGHNT and CDR2 is YYREEE in the germline V gene (reference sequence). Trimming removed 0 bases from V and 3 bases from J, with 3 bases in between. The CDR3 length is 12 residues. This chain's CDR3 is CASSLADYGYTF. CDR3 DNA: TGTGCCAGCAGCTTGGCCGACTATGGCTACACCTTC.

Notes on this clone: Other DNA sequences in this specimen translate into the identical CDR3. The chain couples TRBV7-8 to TRBJ1-5; D uncertain. Germline loops: CDR1 SGHVS, CDR2 FQNEAQ. V was clipped by 1 base and J by 0 bases, with 4 bases between them. This CDR3 is 14 amino acids long. CDR3 coding DNA: TGTGCCAGCAGCTTAGTGGATAGCAATCAGCCCCAGCATTTT. It is translated as CASSLVDSNQPQHF.

This clone was recorded once. The chain recombines TRBV5-1 with TRBJ2-3; D may be TRBD2 (6 bases). CDR1 is SGHRS, CDR2 YFSETQ, per germline. This CDR3 has 15 residues. The V gene lost 1 base and the J gene lost 5 bases, with 14 bases spanning the gap. The chain's CDR3 is CASSLSGQGGDTQYF. In DNA, the CDR3 is TGCGCCAGCAGCTTGAGTGGGCAGGGAGGAGATACGCAGTATTTT.

This clone was detected only a few times. The rearrangement uses TRBV5-1 and TRBJ2-1; 7 nucleotides match TRBD2. J gave up 6 bases and V 5 bases, and 11 bases lay outside the gene matches. Germline lookup yields CDR1 SGHRS and CDR2 YFSETQ. This CDR3 is 15 amino acids long. In DNA, the CDR3 is TGCGCCAGCAGTGGGTACGGGGGGAGGGCCAATGAGCAGTTCTTC. Translation gives CASSGYGGRANEQFF.

The chain carries TRBV11-2 and TRBJ2-2, with TRBD1 matching over 8 bases. Germline V lookup: CDR1 SGHAT, CDR2 FQNNGV. V shed 5 bases, J shed 3 bases, and the junction held 5 bases outside the gene matches. The CDR3 is made up of 15 amino acids. CDR3 nucleotide sequence: TGTGCCAGCAGCCAAATACAGGGGGACACCGGGGAGCTGTTTTTT. It is translated as CASSQIQGDTGELFF.

The rearrangement links TRBV28 to TRBJ1-4; D call uncertain. Trimming removed 3 bases from V and 5 bases from J, with 1 base in between. Germline CDR1 MDHEN, CDR2 SYDVKM. The CDR3 extends over 11 amino acids. The CDR3 protein is CASSLNEKLFF. The CDR3, as DNA: TGTGCCAGCAGTTTGAATGAAAAACTGTTTTTT.

The V call is TRBV28, the J call TRBJ2-7; 11 nucleotides align to TRBD2. Losses at the gene ends were 3 bases for V and 3 bases for J; bases not matched to a gene: 4. The CDR3 covers 15 residues. Germline-derived CDR1 and CDR2 are MDHEN and SYDVKM. CDR3 DNA: TGTGCCAGCAGTTTTGGGACTAGCGGACACTACGAGCAGTACTTC. Amino acids: CASSFGTSGHYEQYF.

The V call is TRBV7-6, the J call TRBJ2-5; no definite D call. Germline CDR1 and CDR2: SGHVS and FNYEAQ. This CDR3 comprises 12 residues. V gave up 6 bases and J gave up 5 bases, with 10 bases separating them. In DNA form, the CDR3 reads TGTGCCAGCAGTCCAGGAACGGAGACCCAGTACTTC. Translation: CASSPGTETQYF. Looking up the rest from reference TRBV7-6 and TRBJ2-5 gives the full variable domain: GAGVSQSPRYKVTKRGQDVALRCDPISGHVSLYWYRQALGQGPEFLTYFNYEAQQDKSGLPNDRFSAERPEGSISTLTIQRTEQRDSAMYRCASSPGTETQYFGPGTRLLVL.

A few counts support this clone. The chain couples TRBV27 to TRBJ2-2; 12 nucleotides agree with TRBD2. The CDR3 runs 17 residues. The germline CDR1 and CDR2 sequences are MNHEY and SMNVEV (reference sequence). V shed 2 bases, J shed 1 base, and the junction held 2 bases outside the gene matches. The CDR3 DNA reads TGTGCCAGCAGTTTACTAGCGGGAGGGGGGAACACCGGGGAGCTGTTTTTT. Protein product: CASSLLAGGGNTGELFF.

The chain carries TRBV10-3 and TRBJ2-1; 8 nucleotides align to TRBD2. Germline V CDR1 and CDR2: ENHRY, SYGVKD. There are 14 residues in the CDR3. With V trimmed by 7 bases and J by 6 bases, 8 bases remained unmatched. The CDR3 sequence: CAITLAAGVNEQFF. CDR3 nucleotide sequence: TGTGCCATCACCTTGGCAGCGGGAGTCAATGAGCAGTTCTTC.

J is TRBJ2-1 and V is TRBV6-6; 7 bases align to TRBD2. V lost 6 bases and J lost 3; bases outside the gene matches: 8. The CDR3 sequence is 15 residues long. Germline V gene data show CDR1 as MNHNY and CDR2 as SVGAGI (reference sequence). The CDR3 DNA reads TGTGCCAGCAGCTACATACTAGCGAGCTACAATGAGCAGTTCTTC. This translates into CASSYILASYNEQFF.